Below are 29 T cell receptor beta chains sequenced from a single sample in a study of spatial heterogeneity in lung cancer. Time point meaning: blood at routine non-recurrence follow-up after resection. Whole RNA was taken from tumor, nontumor lung or frozen PBMC; it was then sequenced unsorted. Using its own MiXCR run on the 5' RACE reads, TCRdb lists one record per CDR3 protein. Of about 120,000 distinct CDR3 sequences in the sample, 10% to 15% are singletons; the top ten hold roughly 17%. The sequencing used PBMCs, collected at follow-up. Receptors were obtained from a male donor with early-stage non-small cell lung cancer.

This clonotype was counted many times. The genes are TRBV6-2 or TRBV6-3 and TRBJ2-3; TRBD2 matches 9 bases. Germline V gives CDR1 MNHEY, CDR2 SVGEGT. Germline trimming cut 2 bases from V and 2 bases from J; bases unmatched to any gene: 8. There are 17 residues in the CDR3. CDR3 sequence: CASSYGGTSRITDTQYF. The CDR3 DNA reads as TGTGCCAGCAGTTACGGCGGGACTAGCAGAATCACAGATACGCAGTATTTT.

This clonotype was detected a few times. The chain couples TRBV5-1 to TRBJ2-7, with 7 bases fitting TRBD1. The germline V gene encodes CDR1 SGHRS and CDR2 YFSETQ. This CDR3 has 15 amino acids. The V gene end was trimmed by 4 bases and the J gene end by 6 bases; junction bases not matched to a gene: 13. The CDR3 is CASSQIIGTALEQYF. CDR3 coding DNA: TGCGCCAGCAGCCAAATCATCGGGACAGCCCTCGAGCAGTACTTC. Using reference TRBV5-1 and TRBJ2-7 for the parts outside the CDR3, the full variable domain is KAGVTQTPRYLIKTRGQQVTLSCSPISGHRSVSWYQQTPGQGLQFLFEYFSETQRNKGNFPGRFSGRQFSNSRSEMNVSTLELGDSALYLCASSQIIGTALEQYFGPGTRLTVT.

This clonotype was picked up a small number of times. The chain is built from TRBV7-2 and TRBJ1-6; D is unresolved. The CDR3 sequence is 15 residues long. V was pared by 0 bases and J by 6 bases, with 9 bases between. The germline V gene has CDR1 SGHTA and CDR2 FQGNSA. This CDR3 is CASSLAQDRNSPLHF. The CDR3 bases are TGTGCCAGCAGCTTAGCCCAGGATCGTAATTCACCCCTCCACTTT.

This clonotype showed up just a few times. The chain is built from TRBV7-8 and TRBJ1-6; TRBD1 matches 7 bases. Germline values: CDR1 SGHVS, CDR2 FQNEAQ. After removal of 6 bases from V and 10 bases from J, the junction contained 9 bases not matched to a gene. This CDR3 is 14 amino acids long. As DNA, the CDR3 is TGTGCCAGCAGTCCCCCAGGGGGAGTATCACCCCTCCACTTT. Residues: CASSPPGGVSPLHF.

This clonotype was observed a handful of times. The chain combines TRBV2 with TRBJ2-1, with D perhaps matching TRBD2 (5 bases). V was cut by 2 bases and J by 14 bases, with 19 bases left in between. This CDR3 is built from 14 residues. The V gene's germline CDR1 is SNHLY and CDR2 FYNNEI. The CDR3 DNA reads as TGTGCCAGCAGTGAACTAGGACTCCAATCTGGAGAGTTCTTC. Amino acids: CASSELGLQSGEFF.

V gene TRBV19 combines with J gene TRBJ2-7, with a weak D call TRBD2 (6 bases). The length of the CDR3 is 15 residues. CDR1 is LNHDA, CDR2 SQIVND, per germline (reference sequence). The germline V and J ends were trimmed by 4 bases and 2 bases, with 15 bases remaining between them. CDR3 DNA: TGTGCCAGTAGTAAAGAGGGACTGAGGACCTACGAGCAGTACTTC. This codes for CASSKEGLRTYEQYF.

This clonotype was detected ten times or more. The V gene is TRBV24-1, the J gene TRBJ2-1; D not resolved. Germline V gene sequence: CDR1 KGHDR, CDR2 SFDVKD. Between the trimmed V and J ends, which lost 3 bases and 10 bases, there was a span of 12 bases. The CDR3 contains 13 residues. The CDR3 DNA sequence: TGTGCCACCAGTGATCGCCCTCGCCGGGAGCAGTTCTTC. It encodes CATSDRPRREQFF.

Concerning this clonotype itself: At one end the junction does not follow the germline gene, possibly because of a read error. For the CDR3, the DNA is TGTGCCAGCAGCACCCTAGCGGGGGCCCCCGAATTC. This codes for CASSTLAGAPEF. This chain links TRBV7-9 with TRBJ2-7; TRBD2 matches 10 bases. The CDR3 totals 12 residues. Per germline, CDR1 SEHNR and CDR2 FQNEAQ (reference sequence).

The chain recombines TRBV5-1 with TRBJ2-5, with no clear D. The CDR3 contains 14 residues. From germline, CDR1 is SGHRS and CDR2 YFSETQ. V was pared by 5 bases and J by 1 base, with 12 bases between. CDR3 in amino acids: CASRLKELQETQYF. The CDR3 DNA reads as TGCGCCAGCAGGTTGAAAGAACTCCAAGAGACCCAGTACTTC.

In this sample, this clonotype turned up many times. This rearrangement joins TRBV12-3 or TRBV12-4 to TRBJ1-1, with a possible D match to TRBD1 (5 bases). This CDR3 contains 15 residues. Trimming left V 5 bases short and J 5 bases short, with 18 bases between. CDR3 loop: CASSRMDGKGTEAFF. CDR3 coding DNA: TGTGCCAGCAGTCGGATGGACGGGAAGGGGACTGAAGCTTTCTTT.

The table lists this clonotype with a few counts. The chain recombines TRBV7-8 with TRBJ2-5; a weak D match, TRBD1 (6 bases). Trimming pared 5 bases from V and 3 bases from J, leaving 10 bases between. The CDR3 spans 13 residues. The germline V gene has CDR1 SGHVS and CDR2 FQNEAQ. The CDR3 DNA reads as TGTGCCAGCAGCACACCAGGGGAAGAGACCCAGTACTTC. As protein: CASSTPGEETQYF.

This clonotype was picked up many times. The gene calls are TRBV29-1 and TRBJ1-1; possibly TRBD1 for D (6 bases). Per germline, CDR1 SQVTM and CDR2 ANQGSEA. Trimming cost V 5 bases and J 1 base, with 14 bases left between them. The CDR3 is 14 residues long. The CDR3 is CSVQSGHSNTEAFF. Here the CDR3 DNA reads TGCAGCGTTCAATCGGGACACTCGAACACTGAAGCTTTCTTT.

This clonotype was picked up a small number of times. V usage is TRBV11-2 and J usage is TRBJ1-6; no definite D call. The CDR3 runs to 15 residues. V lost 7 bases, J lost 2 bases, and 12 bases lay in between. Germline values: CDR1 SGHAT, CDR2 FQNNGV. CDR3 nucleotides: TGTGCCAGCACCATAGGAGGGACCTATAATTCACCCCTCCACTTT. It encodes CASTIGGTYNSPLHF.

The CDR3 DNA reads as TGTGCCAGCAGCTTAACAACTTATAGTGAGCAGTACTTC. Protein sequence: CASSLTTYSEQYF. The rearrangement links TRBV7-2 to TRBJ2-7; D not resolved. This CDR3 has 13 residues. V was shortened by 2 bases and J by 7 bases, with 12 bases between the two germline ends. Germline assignment: CDR1 SGHTA and CDR2 FQGNSA.

This chain connects TRBV7-9 to TRBJ2-4; 9 bases fit TRBD1. Trimming at V came to 2 bases and at J to 7 bases, leaving 3 bases not matched to a gene. Germline values: CDR1 SEHNR, CDR2 FQNEAQ (reference sequence). The CDR3 consists of 14 residues. For the CDR3, the DNA is TGTGCCAGCAGCTTACCGGGACAGGGTAACATTCAGTACTTC. Its translation: CASSLPGQGNIQYF.

The chain couples TRBV20-1 to TRBJ1-5, with D hard to call. The CDR3 is 15 residues long. Germline values: CDR1 DFQATT, CDR2 SNEGSKA (reference sequence). Trimming shortened V by 5 bases and J by 2 bases, and 16 bases separated the two germline ends. CDR3 sequence: CSARTKLGRNQPQHF. The CDR3 DNA sequence: TGCAGTGCTCGAACCAAACTGGGTCGCAATCAGCCCCAGCATTTT.

This clonotype came up a few times. This chain connects TRBV6-5 to TRBJ2-7; D remains ambiguous. The CDR3 contains 14 residues. V was trimmed by 0 bases and J by 6 bases, leaving 12 bases between them. The germline gives CDR1 MNHEY, CDR2 SVGAGI. The CDR3 spells CASSYSAVWSEQYF. CDR3 nucleotides: TGTGCCAGCAGTTACTCGGCGGTTTGGAGCGAGCAGTACTTC.

The gene calls are TRBV18 and TRBJ1-6, with 8 positions matching TRBD1. Germline lookup yields CDR1 KGHSH and CDR2 LQKENI. The trim removed 2 bases at V and 8 bases at J, leaving 8 bases unmatched. The CDR3 contains 16 residues. The CDR3 region has the DNA TGTGCCAGCTCACCAATAAGGACAGGGAATTATTCACCCCTCCACTTT. This gives the protein CASSPIRTGNYSPLHF.

This clonotype was detected ten times or more. The CDR3 nucleotides are TGTGCCAGCAGCTGGGGGCAGGGTAGGAATTCACCCCTCCACTTT. Translating gives CASSWGQGRNSPLHF. The chain joins TRBV6-5 to TRBJ1-6; weak D call: TRBD1 (6 bases). The V gene's germline CDR1 is MNHEY and CDR2 SVGAGI. The CDR3 spans 15 residues. With 6 bases removed from V and 7 bases from J, the gap between germline ends came to 16 bases.

This clonotype was seen ten or more times. The chain links TRBV2 to TRBJ1-1; D not certain. CDR3 length equals 15 residues. Germline loops: CDR1 SNHLY, CDR2 FYNNEI. V was trimmed by 8 bases and J by 2 bases, leaving 18 bases between them. The CDR3 DNA sequence: TGTGCCAGCCTACTTAGTCCACAGTTTAACACTGAAGCTTTCTTT. Protein sequence: CASLLSPQFNTEAFF.

Only a few counts were recorded for this clonotype. The rearrangement links TRBV4-3 to TRBJ2-1; 10 bases are a match to TRBD2. The V gene end was trimmed by 5 bases and the J gene end by 4 bases; junction bases not matched to a gene: 5. CDR3 length equals 15 residues. The V gene's germline CDR1 is LGHNA and CDR2 YSLEER. This CDR3 is CASSYGLAVYNEQFF. The CDR3, as DNA: TGCGCCAGCAGCTACGGACTAGCGGTATACAATGAGCAGTTCTTC.

This clonotype was seen more than once but under ten times. The chain combines TRBV3-1 with TRBJ1-2, with a tentative D call TRBD1 (6 bases). V lost 2 bases and J lost 8, with 24 bases in between. Per the germline V gene, CDR1 is LGHDT and CDR2 is YNNKEL (reference sequence). The CDR3 covers 17 residues. CDR3 sequence (DNA): TGTGCCAGCAGCCAAACAGGGAGCCTTCTCGGAGGTTGGGGCTACACCTTC. It translates to CASSQTGSLLGGWGYTF.

This clonotype has more than one count but fewer than ten. V gene TRBV6-5 combines with J gene TRBJ2-5; maybe TRBD1 (5 bases). V was pared by 6 bases and J by 7 bases, with 15 bases between. Germline CDR1 MNHEY, CDR2 SVGAGI. The CDR3 covers 13 residues. CDR3 coding DNA: TGTGCCAGCAGGGACACCGGAAAGGGGACCCAGTACTTC. Protein: CASRDTGKGTQYF.

This clonotype was seen ten or more times. This sequence joins TRBV11-2 and TRBJ2-1, with D unresolved. The CDR3 totals 13 residues. Germline V CDR1 and CDR2: SGHAT, FQNNGV. Trimming left V 0 bases short and J 8 bases short, with 8 bases between. DNA for the CDR3: TGTGCCAGCAGCTTAGAGGGGTGGCATGAGCAGTTCTTC. It is translated as CASSLEGWHEQFF. Based on the CDR3 plus reference TRBV11-2 and TRBJ2-1, the full variable domain is EAGVAQSPRYKIIEKRQSVAFWCNPISGHATLYWYQQILGQGPKLLIQFQNNGVVDDSQLPKDRFSAERLKGVDSTLKIQPAKLEDSAVYLCASSLEGWHEQFFGPGTRLTVL.

The rearrangement uses TRBV24-1 and TRBJ2-5; TRBD1 agrees at 10 bases. Germline assignment: CDR1 KGHDR and CDR2 SFDVKD. The CDR3 is 17 residues long. Trimming at V came to 5 bases and at J to 1 base, leaving 9 bases not matched to a gene. CDR3 DNA sequence: TGTGCCACCAGTGGTAGGGGACAGGGGACAATCCAAGAGACCCAGTACTTC. Translating it yields CATSGRGQGTIQETQYF.

The chain employs TRBV20-1 and TRBJ2-6; D is possibly TRBD1 or TRBD2 (5 bases each). Germline V gene lookup returns CDR1 DFQATT and CDR2 SNEGSKA (reference sequence). The CDR3 is 15 residues long. Trimming left V 5 bases short and J 4 bases short, with 15 bases between. The CDR3 DNA is TGCAGTGCTGCCGGGACGGCTGGGGGGGCCAACGTCCTGACTTTC. This gives the protein CSAAGTAGGANVLTF.

This chain links TRBV18 with TRBJ1-3; maybe TRBD1 (6 bases). The CDR3 is made up of 15 amino acids. CDR1 and CDR2 (germline): KGHSH, LQKENI. Deletions cut 3 bases from V and 4 bases from J, with 13 bases between. In DNA form, the CDR3 reads TGTGCCAGCTCACCCATAACAGGGAGAGGAAACACCATATATTTT. Translation: CASSPITGRGNTIYF.

This clonotype was recorded many times. The chain links TRBV5-1 to TRBJ2-5; TRBD2 is a possible D gene (6 bases). The CDR3 extends over 15 amino acids. Per the germline V gene, CDR1 is SGHRS and CDR2 is YFSETQ. The V and J ends lost 1 base and 3 bases respectively, with 13 bases between them. The CDR3 loop reads CASSLWRDREETQYF. The CDR3 DNA sequence: TGCGCCAGCAGCTTGTGGCGGGACCGAGAAGAGACCCAGTACTTC.

This clonotype was counted only a few times. The rearrangement joins TRBV12-3 or TRBV12-4 to TRBJ1-6; TRBD1 might be the D (6 bases). The V end lost 1 base, the J end lost 7 bases, and 8 bases lay between the germline ends. The CDR3 totals 14 residues. CDR3 bases: TGTGCCAGCAGTTTAGGACAGGAGAATTCACCCCTCCACTTT. It specifies CASSLGQENSPLHF.